This TCR beta chain was profiled in a study of blood T cell repertoires in COVID-19. Here immunoSEQ multiplex PCR was the method, and the copy in TCRdb shows in-frame clones only, minus some. The data hold around 55,000 clones, with 90% observed a single time. This clone appeared once. Sequenced: peripheral blood. This clonotype was obtained from a man aged 35-49 years with acute or convalescent COVID-19.

The CDR3 here is CASSQDGASGRPQETQYF. The CDR3 nucleotides are TGTGCCAGCAGCCAAGACGGGGCTAGCGGGAGGCCCCAAGAGACCCAGTACTTC. The chain is built from TRBV4-2 and TRBJ2-5; 11 positions match TRBD2. Per germline, CDR1 LGHNA and CDR2 YNFKEQ. V dropped 0 bases and J dropped 1; count of bases not matched to a gene: 7. This CDR3 is built from 18 residues.